This T cell receptor (beta chain) stems from a study of T cells after yellow fever vaccination (dated by TCRdb to the late 2010s). Turning to the overall study: Libraries from fractions with low cell numbers were prepared with the SMART-Seq v4 Ultra Low Input RNA kit. Blood samples were taken at several timepoints before and after primary and secondary immunization, and bulk PBMC replicates and cell subsets were isolated. Two healthy male donors, one aged 18 to 29 and one aged 30 to 39 years, were included in the cohort. Bulk TCR alpha and beta repertoires were sequenced longitudinally to track T-cell clones before and after primary and booster YFV17D yellow fever vaccination.

TCR cDNA was made using 5'RACE template switching, a step that added a universal primer site and unique molecular identifiers. Priming of cDNA synthesis was performed from both the TCR alpha and TCR beta constant segments. Library amplification involved two PCR steps, and the second step added sample barcodes and sequencing adapters. Libraries were sequenced on Illumina HiSeq 2500 (2x100 bp) or NovaSeq (2x150 bp). The authors' analysis ran thus. Demultiplexing of reads and collapsing into UMI consensus sequences were performed with MIGEC, and V(D)J alignment was carried out with MiXCR. Using edgeR on replicate PBMC samples, clonotypes were called vaccine-responding if FDR was below 0.01 and the log2 fold change was above 5 up to day 15. Bulk clonotypes were assigned CD4 or CD8 identity according to which sequenced CD4 or CD8 repertoire held them at higher abundance. TCRdb passed the public sequencing reads through fastp at Q25 and MiXCR, retaining productive beta sequences. Identical CDR3 protein sequences are pooled into one entry, listed with their most common genes and DNA. V and J calls and clone size were set by TCRdb, not the authors. The sample records some 560,000 distinct CDR3 sequences, 19% of which are singletons. Roughly 13% of the sample is taken by the ten largest.

There are 16 amino acids in the CDR3, from cysteine to phenylalanine inclusive. Of the read, only the CDR3 DNA is kept; its 48 bases are in frame from base 1. Trimming takes 2 bases off V and 8 bases off J; junction bases not matched to a gene: 14. CDR1 and CDR2 are read off the germline V gene as KGHSH and LQKENI. This clonotype appeared a single time. Its antigen remains undetermined. Base quality data are lacking; no much larger clone is found one base away. Summary of the overall study and its limitations: Most clones expanded after primary vaccination (96% of CD4 and approximately 90% of CD8) were re-detected after the booster, suggesting that broad memory maintenance occurred. A small share of clonotypes occurred in both CD4 and CD8 compartments, likely arising from convergent recombination. The secondary T-cell response was found to be weaker but faster than the primary response, with a peak reached on day 5 rather than on day 15. FACS-sorted repertoires could contain abundant contaminating clonotypes from the bulk population, so computational filtering was required. Because only two donors were included in the study, the extent to which the findings can be generalized is limited.

Sample treatment or condition, as interpreted from the label and publication: live attenuated yellow fever vaccine strain. At every blood-draw timepoint, two biological replicates of bulk PBMCs were collected. PBMCs were isolated from peripheral blood using a standard Ficoll-Paque protocol. TriZol was used to extract RNA from bulk PBMCs, from CD4 and CD8 fractions, and from dextramer-positive and dextramer-negative fractions. This receptor chain uses TRBV18 and TRBJ2-7; TRBD1 agrees with 8 junctional bases. The sequence came from a man aged 25 to 45 who received the YFV17D yellow fever vaccine. This material consisted of PBMCs, taken 15 days after the yellow fever booster vaccination. The nucleotide sequence reads as follows: TGTGCCAGCTCACCAGCCCCCGGGACAGGCCCAGCGAAGCAGTACTTC. It is translated as CASSPAPGTGPAKQYF.